This TCR beta chain stems from a study of immune cell composition in non-small cell lung cancer. Study summary: Histologic subtype was mainly adenocarcinoma or squamous cell carcinoma. The study's findings and limits: About 80% of squamous and approximately 30% of adenocarcinoma cases had tumour-associated clones >0.5%. In adenocarcinoma, maximal tumour-associated clone frequency tracked TIL tumour reactivity.

The table came from immunoSEQ multiplex PCR; TCRdb's copy has only in-frame clones and leaves some out. The repertoire holds some 3,000 clones, with about 70% as singletons. A remark on this clone: Antigen: not known.

Normal lung sampling was at least 3 cm from the tumour, as distant as possible. DNA was extracted from unsorted cell suspensions stored frozen. This CDR3 contains 14 residues. CDR1 is SGHDN and CDR2 is FVKESK in the germline V gene. Germline trimming cut 6 bases from V and 6 bases from J; bases unmatched to any gene: 7. Sequencing input: non-adjacent lung tissue. This clonotype was obtained from a human donor with non-small cell lung cancer. The J gene is TRBJ2-3, the V gene TRBV14; 9 nucleotides align to TRBD2. The CDR3 sequence is CASRPSGTSDTQYF. CDR3 coding DNA: TGTGCCAGCAGGCCCTCTGGGACTAGCGATACGCAGTATTTT.